This T cell receptor (beta chain) was obtained from a study of vaccination and CD4 T cells after COVID-19. About the research overall: Researchers treated cells with overlapping spike peptides taken from SARS-CoV-2, HCoV-NL63, HCoV-OC43 and HCoV-229E.

Scientists ran DNA taken from cultured CD4+ T cells through the Oncomine TCR Beta short-read assay for sequencing. MiXCR, applied by TCRdb to the PCR reads, yields one record per CDR3 protein. Of 10,000 to 15,000 distinct CDR3 sequences listed, 62% were seen once; the top ten hold about an eighth. The treatment denotes: approximately 10-day PBMC culture with coronavirus spike peptide pools or control peptides (ViraFEST assay). With regard to this clonotype: What it binds is unknown.

The ends were cut back, 6 bases at V and 0 bases at J, with 11 bases in the middle. The length of the CDR3 is 15 residues. This TCR was sampled from a human donor who had recovered from COVID-19. The chain uses TRBV12-3 or TRBV12-4 and TRBJ2-2; D assignment may be TRBD1 or TRBD2 (5 bases each). Material for sequencing was CD4+ T cells from blood, cultured in vitro. CDR3 sequence reads: CASSRDGSNTGELFF. CDR3 DNA: TGTGCCAGCAGCCGGGACGGATCGAACACCGGGGAGCTGTTTTTT.